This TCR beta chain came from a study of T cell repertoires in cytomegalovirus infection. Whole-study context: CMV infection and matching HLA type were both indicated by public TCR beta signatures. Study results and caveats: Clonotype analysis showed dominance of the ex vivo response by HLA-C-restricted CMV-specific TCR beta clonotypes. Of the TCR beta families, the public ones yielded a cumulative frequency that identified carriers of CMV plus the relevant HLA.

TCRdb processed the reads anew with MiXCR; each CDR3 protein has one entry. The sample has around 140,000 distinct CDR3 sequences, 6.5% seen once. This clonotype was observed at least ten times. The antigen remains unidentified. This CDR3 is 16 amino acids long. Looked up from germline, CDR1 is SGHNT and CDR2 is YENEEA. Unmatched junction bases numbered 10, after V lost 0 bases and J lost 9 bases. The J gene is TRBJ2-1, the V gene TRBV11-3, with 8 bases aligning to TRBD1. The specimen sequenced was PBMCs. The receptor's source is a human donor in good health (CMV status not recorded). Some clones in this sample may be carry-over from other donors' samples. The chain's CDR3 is CASSLDSQGAIGEQFF. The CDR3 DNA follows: TGTGCCAGCAGCTTAGATTCCCAGGGGGCTATTGGTGAGCAGTTCTTC.